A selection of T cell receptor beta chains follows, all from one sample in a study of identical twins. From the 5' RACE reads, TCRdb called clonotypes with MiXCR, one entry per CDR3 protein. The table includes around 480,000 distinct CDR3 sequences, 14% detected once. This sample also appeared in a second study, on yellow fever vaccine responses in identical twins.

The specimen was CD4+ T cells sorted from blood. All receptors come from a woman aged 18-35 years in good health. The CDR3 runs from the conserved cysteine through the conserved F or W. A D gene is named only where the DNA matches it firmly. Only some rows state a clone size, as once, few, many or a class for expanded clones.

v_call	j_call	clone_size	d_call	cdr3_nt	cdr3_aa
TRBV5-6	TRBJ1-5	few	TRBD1	TGTGCCAGCAGCATCCGGGACAGGGGGCGACAGCCCCAGCATTTT	CASSIRDRGRQPQHF
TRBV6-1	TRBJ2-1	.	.	TGTGCCAGCCGTAGCAGGGGTTCCTCCTACAATGAGCAGTTCTTC	CASRSRGSSYNEQFF
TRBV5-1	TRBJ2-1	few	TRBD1	TGCGCCAGCAGCAGGACAGGGGACCACAATGAGCAGTTCTTC	CASSRTGDHNEQFF
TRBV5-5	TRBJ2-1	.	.	TGTGCCAGCACCTTCTCCAGGAATGAGCAGTTCTTC	CASTFSRNEQFF
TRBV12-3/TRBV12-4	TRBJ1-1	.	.	TGTGCCAGCAGTTTTTCCGGGTTGAACACTGAAGCTTTCTTT	CASSFSGLNTEAFF
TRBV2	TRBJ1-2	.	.	TGTGCCAGCAGTGAACGTCGGGGAGACAAGACCTCGTTC	CASSERRGDKTSF
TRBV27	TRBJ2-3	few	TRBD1	TGTGCCAGCACCAGAACCGGGACAGGGTATACAGATACGCAGTATTTT	CASTRTGTGYTDTQYF
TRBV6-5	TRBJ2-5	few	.	TGTGCCAGCAGTGGTACGGAGAGGGCCCAGTACTTC	CASSGTERAQYF
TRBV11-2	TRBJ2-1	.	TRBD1	TGTGCCAGCAGTTTTACAGGGGGCAATGAGCAGTTCTTC	CASSFTGGNEQFF
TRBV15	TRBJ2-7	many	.	TGTGCCACCAGCAGAGATCGGGACTTAAGGGCCCACGAGCAGTACTTC	CATSRDRDLRAHEQYF
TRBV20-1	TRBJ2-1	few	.	TGCAGTGCTACGGATAGGGGGAGTGAGCAGTTCTTC	CSATDRGSEQFF
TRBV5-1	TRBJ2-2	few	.	TGCGCCAGCGGGGTGTACGGGGAGCTGTTTTTT	CASGVYGELFF
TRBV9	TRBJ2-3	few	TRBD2	TGTGCCAGCAGCGGGGGACTAGCGGAGTACACAGATACGCAGTATTTT	CASSGGLAEYTDTQYF
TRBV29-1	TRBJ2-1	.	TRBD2	TGCAGCGTTGAATCGGGACTAGCGGGAAACTACAATGAGCAGTTCTTC	CSVESGLAGNYNEQFF
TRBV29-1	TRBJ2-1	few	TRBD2	TGCAGCGTTGACGGGGGGTTGGCCTCCAATGAGCAGTTCTTC	CSVDGGLASNEQFF
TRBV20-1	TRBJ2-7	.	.	TGCAGTGCTAGAGGACAGTTTGGCCGCGAGCAGTACTTC	CSARGQFGREQYF
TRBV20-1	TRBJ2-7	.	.	TGCAGTGCTAGTAGCAGGACCCGTTACGAGCAGTACTTC	CSASSRTRYEQYF